These 19 T cell receptor beta chains share one sample of origin, sequenced in a study of CD8+ T cells in alopecia areata. cDNA prepared by RNA extraction and subsequent reverse transcription served as the template for sequencing. Only in-frame clones appear in the TCRdb table, and some are missing; sequencing was by immunoSEQ multiplex PCR. The sample records roughly 150,000 clones, 50% to 65% being singletons. The specimen was CD4+ T cells sorted from blood. The receptors were gathered from a human donor in good health.

CDR3 sequence: CASSKTPGTRYEQYF. The CDR3 DNA follows: TGTGCCAGCAGTAAGACCCCGGGAACCCGCTACGAGCAGTACTTC. This sequence joins TRBV7-9 and TRBJ2-7; possible D gene TRBD2, 5 bases. The CDR3 extends over 15 amino acids. Germline CDR1 is SEHNR and CDR2 is FQNEAQ (reference sequence). V dropped 6 bases and J dropped 3 bases, with 18 bases sitting between them.

This chain links TRBV10-3 with TRBJ2-7, with TRBD2 identical over 10 bases. V shed 8 bases, J shed 4 bases, and the junction held 5 bases outside the gene matches. The CDR3 contains 13 residues. Germline V lookup: CDR1 ENHRY, CDR2 SYGVKD. The CDR3 reads CAILAGGGYEQYF. For the CDR3, the DNA is TGTGCCATCTTAGCGGGAGGAGGATACGAGCAGTACTTC.

The CDR3 bases are TGTGCCAGCGCGAGGCCCCAAGAGACCCAGTACTTC. Translating gives CASARPQETQYF. The rearrangement links TRBV6-6 to TRBJ2-5; D unclear. Trimming removed 8 bases from V and 1 base from J, with 8 bases in between. The CDR3 sequence is 12 residues long. In germline, CDR1 is MNHNY, CDR2 SVGAGI (reference sequence).

The CDR3: CASSLSRGGGYTF. The CDR3, as DNA: TGTGCCAGCAGTTTATCCCGGGGGGGTGGCTACACCTTC. This chain connects TRBV28 to TRBJ1-2; D possibly corresponds to TRBD1 (5 bases). This CDR3 contains 13 residues. The germline V gene has CDR1 MDHEN and CDR2 SYDVKM. Trimming took off 1 base at V and 7 bases at J, with 10 bases between the two ends.

The chain combines TRBV5-4 with TRBJ1-2; D perhaps matches TRBD1 (5 bases). V was trimmed by 0 bases and J by 1 base, leaving 16 bases between them. Looked up from germline, CDR1 is SGHNT and CDR2 is YYREEE (reference sequence). The CDR3 is made up of 17 amino acids. CDR3 bases: TGTGCCAGCAGCTTGGCCCTGAAAGGAGGGGTTAACTATGGCTACACCTTC. Translating gives CASSLALKGGVNYGYTF.

The chain uses TRBV29-1 and TRBJ1-2; D might be TRBD1 (6 bases). The germline V gene has CDR1 SQVTM and CDR2 ANQGSEA. V was shortened by 6 bases and J by 7 bases, with 18 bases between the two germline ends. This CDR3 has 13 amino acids. The DNA for the CDR3 is TGCAGCGTGGAGTTGGGGGGCCCAATTGGCTACACCTTC. Its protein product is CSVELGGPIGYTF.

This clone was recorded a few times. CDR3 sequence: CAISESRPNTGELFF. The CDR3 DNA sequence: TGTGCCATCAGTGAGTCGAGACCAAACACCGGGGAGCTGTTTTTT. The J gene is TRBJ2-2, the V gene TRBV10-3; D not resolved. The CDR3 totals 15 residues. The germline V gene has CDR1 ENHRY and CDR2 SYGVKD. V lost 0 bases and J 2 bases, leaving 7 bases between the germline ends.

The V and J genes are TRBV6-1 and TRBJ2-5, with D unclear. Germline assignment: CDR1 MNHNS and CDR2 SASEGT. V was clipped by 7 bases and J by 4 bases, with 10 bases between them. This CDR3 contains 12 residues. This CDR3 is CASTPEGETQYF. The CDR3 DNA reads as TGTGCCAGCACCCCTGAAGGAGAGACCCAGTACTTC.

This clone was seen a single time. The chain employs TRBV29-1 and TRBJ2-5; maybe TRBD1 (5 bases). The germline gives CDR1 SQVTM, CDR2 ANQGSEA. V was shortened by 3 bases and J by 1 base, with 6 bases between the two germline ends. The CDR3 has 12 residues. The CDR3 spells CSVDRAQETQYF. Here the CDR3 DNA reads TGCAGCGTTGACAGGGCCCAAGAGACCCAGTACTTC.

The chain employs TRBV5-1 and TRBJ1-1; possible D gene TRBD1, 6 bases. CDR3 size: 14 residues. V was pared by 0 bases and J by 1 base, with 7 bases between. Germline V gives CDR1 SGHRS, CDR2 YFSETQ. The CDR3 region has the DNA TGCGCCAGCAGCTTGGTAGGGGGGAACACTGAAGCTTTCTTT. Translated: CASSLVGGNTEAFF.

The chain employs TRBV29-1 and TRBJ2-3, with D perhaps matching TRBD1 or TRBD2 (5 bases each). In germline, CDR1 is SQVTM, CDR2 ANQGSEA. This CDR3 has 14 residues. The V end lost 4 bases, the J end lost 2 bases, and 13 bases lay between the germline ends. The CDR3 spells CSVAGRIATDTQYF. The CDR3 DNA is TGCAGCGTTGCGGGGCGCATCGCCACAGATACGCAGTATTTT.

The V gene is TRBV7-2, the J gene TRBJ2-1, with D perhaps matching TRBD1 or TRBD2 (6 bases each). The CDR3 covers 12 residues. V was trimmed by 5 bases and J by 12 bases, leaving 14 bases between them. Germline-derived CDR1 and CDR2 are SGHTA and FQGNSA. CDR3 sequence reads: CASSPWGRGQFF. DNA for the CDR3: TGTGCCAGCAGCCCCTGGGGGCGGGGGCAGTTCTTC.

This sequence joins TRBV5-6 and TRBJ1-1; D possibly corresponds to TRBD1 (5 bases). The CDR3 covers 14 residues. Germline assignment: CDR1 SGHDT and CDR2 YYEEEE. Deletions cut 3 bases from V and 3 bases from J, with 12 bases between. CDR3 DNA: TGTGCCAGCAGCTCGGGGGACGGGGACACTGAAGCTTTCTTT. As protein: CASSSGDGDTEAFF.

The chain carries TRBV25-1 and TRBJ1-2; D ambiguous. Germline values: CDR1 MGHDK, CDR2 SYGVNS. Deletions cut 3 bases from V and 7 bases from J, with 18 bases between. The CDR3 is 15 residues long. The CDR3 spells CASSDTMDLRGGYTF. The DNA of the CDR3 is TGTGCCAGCAGTGACACCATGGACCTCCGGGGTGGCTACACCTTC.

Only one count was recorded for this clone. The chain carries TRBV6-5 and TRBJ2-5; D uncertain. The V end was cut by 5 bases, the J end by 3 bases, with 10 bases between. CDR1 is MNHEY and CDR2 is SVGAGI in the germline V gene. This CDR3 has 13 amino acids. The CDR3 loop reads CASSTRQKETQYF. The DNA of the CDR3 is TGTGCCAGCAGTACCCGACAAAAAGAGACCCAGTACTTC.

The chain recombines TRBV28 with TRBJ2-3; the match to TRBD1 covers 8 bases. There are 13 residues in the CDR3. Germline V lookup: CDR1 MDHEN, CDR2 SYDVKM. Trimming removed 7 bases from V and 5 bases from J; junction bases left unmatched: 5. The chain's CDR3 is CASKTGAEDTQYF. CDR3 nucleotide sequence: TGTGCCAGCAAGACAGGGGCGGAAGATACGCAGTATTTT.

This sequence joins TRBV7-6 and TRBJ1-2; a weak D match, TRBD1 (5 bases). Germline V gene sequence: CDR1 SGHVS, CDR2 FNYEAQ. The CDR3 contains 13 residues. The ends were cut back, 6 bases at V and 2 bases at J, with 10 bases in the middle. The DNA of the CDR3 is TGTGCCAGCAGTAGGGACGGGAACTATGGCTACACCTTC. This gives the protein CASSRDGNYGYTF.

This clone was detected only a few times. This chain uses TRBV10-2 with TRBJ2-3; no firm D call. This CDR3 has 12 amino acids. The germline V gene has CDR1 WSHSY and CDR2 SAAADI. Trimming removed 3 bases at V and 2 bases at J, with 3 bases between. The CDR3 spells CASSEATDTQYF. Written as DNA, the CDR3 is TGCGCCAGCAGTGAAGCCACAGATACGCAGTATTTT.

The J gene is TRBJ2-7, the V gene TRBV29-1; D remains unclear. The CDR3 has 12 residues. Trimming stripped 0 bases from V and 9 bases from J, with 12 bases between. CDR1 is SQVTM, CDR2 ANQGSEA, per germline. This CDR3 reads CSVEDPVTVQYF. CDR3 DNA sequence: TGCAGCGTTGAAGATCCAGTTACGGTGCAGTACTTC.